This is a list of T cell receptor beta chains from one sample in a study of T cells in Graves' hyperthyroidism and ophthalmopathy. Each CDR3 protein is one row after TCRdb ran MiXCR on the multiplex PCR reads. The table shows about 590,000 distinct CDR3 sequences, with approximately 15% occurring only once. The sample taken for sequencing was blood. The receptors shown here come from a young woman with Graves' ophthalmopathy. Both conserved end residues are part of each CDR3. A D gene is named only where the DNA matches it firmly. Size values are once, few and many counts, or a class for expanded clones, and some rows have none.

v_call	d_call	j_call	clone_size	cdr3_nt	cdr3_aa
TRBV5-5	TRBD1	TRBJ1-2	few	TGTGCCAGCAGCTTGGAAAGGGGGCACTATGGCTACACCTTC	CASSLERGHYGYTF
TRBV6-5	NA	TRBJ1-5	many	TGTGCCAGCAGTTACTCGAGCGCTTTCAATCAGCCCCAGCATTTT	CASSYSSAFNQPQHF
TRBV6-1	TRBD2	TRBJ2-3	many	TGTGCCAGCAGTTGGACTAGCGGGAGGGGCACAGATACGCAGTATTTT	CASSWTSGRGTDTQYF
TRBV28	TRBD2	TRBJ2-7	NA	TGTGCCAGCATTGGGGCTAGCGGTTACTACGAGCAGTACTTC	CASIGASGYYEQYF
TRBV6-1	NA	TRBJ1-3	few	TGTGCCGCGGGGCCCCCTGGAAACACCATATATTTT	CAAGPPGNTIYF
TRBV11-1	NA	TRBJ2-2	many	TGTGCCAGCAGCTCAGGGGTGGCGAGGCCCGGGGAGCTGTTTTTT	CASSSGVARPGELFF
TRBV27	NA	TRBJ2-2	few	TGTGCCAGCAGTTTTCGGTCGCGGATGAACACCGGGGAGCTGTTTTTT	CASSFRSRMNTGELFF
TRBV15	TRBD2	TRBJ2-1	once	TGTGCCACCAGCAGAGGGCTCATCGGGCTAGCGGGAGGGTCCCACTACAATGAGCAGTTCTTC	CATSRGLIGLAGGSHYNEQFF
TRBV4-1	NA	TRBJ2-7	many	TGCGCCAGCAGCCAATCAGGGAGACCCTACGAGCAGTACTTC	CASSQSGRPYEQYF
TRBV10-3	TRBD2	TRBJ2-1	many	TGTGCCATCAGTGAGTCGATTAGCGGGAGCCCCACGGATGAGCAGTTCTTC	CAISESISGSPTDEQFF
TRBV30	NA	TRBJ1-3	many	TGTGCCTGGAGTATGTCAGCCTCTGGAAACACCATATATTTT	CAWSMSASGNTIYF
TRBV28	NA	TRBJ1-2	few	TGTGCCAGCAGTTTCTTGGTGGGGGGTCGGGATGGCTACACCTTC	CASSFLVGGRDGYTF
TRBV6-1	NA	TRBJ1-4	many	TGTGCCAGTTACCTCTCAGGGGTCCCGGCGTATAATGAAAAACTGTTTTTT	CASYLSGVPAYNEKLFF